Presented here are 22 T cell receptor beta chains from one specimen sequenced in a study of vaccination effects on CD4 cells after COVID-19. Sequenced by immunoSEQ multiplex PCR; TCRdb stores in-frame clones only, minus some. This table holds about 70,000 clones, around 70% found once. These receptors are not linked to any known antigen. ViraFEST expansion of antigen-specific CD4+ T cells with viral peptide pools preceded sequencing. Culturing for nine to ten days preceded CD4+ T cell isolation. PCR-confirmed SARS-CoV-2 infection occurred in the person between March and December 2020. The sample here was CD4+ T cells from PBMCs cultured with HIV peptides, taken before COVID-19 vaccination. The sample's subset: HIV-1 Nef peptide pool negative control/reference culture. The source is a human donor who had a prior SARS-CoV-2 infection.

The CDR3 DNA reads TGTGCCAGCAGTGAAGAGGGGGGTTGGAATCAGCCCCAGCATTTT. This codes for CASSEEGGWNQPQHF. The rearrangement joins TRBV2 to TRBJ1-5, with a tentative D call TRBD1 (6 bases). This CDR3 comprises 15 residues. The ends were cut back, 1 base at V and 4 bases at J, with 11 bases in the middle. Germline V CDR1 and CDR2: SNHLY, FYNNEI.

V is TRBV24-1 and J is TRBJ2-7, with 7 bases matching TRBD1. Germline V gene sequence: CDR1 KGHDR, CDR2 SFDVKD. The CDR3 contains 14 residues. Unmatched junction bases numbered 5, after V lost 4 bases and J lost 3 bases. The CDR3 is CATSEERQGYEQYF. The CDR3 DNA reads as TGTGCCACCAGTGAGGAAAGACAGGGCTACGAGCAGTACTTC.

The rearrangement links TRBV5-1 to TRBJ2-1; possible D gene TRBD2, 6 bases. With 1 base removed from V and 5 bases from J, the gap between germline ends came to 16 bases. The CDR3 has 16 amino acids. Germline CDR1 reads SGHRS; CDR2 reads YFSETQ. CDR3 region: CASSLSRVGEDNEQFF. The DNA of the CDR3 is TGCGCCAGCAGCTTGAGTCGGGTCGGGGAGGACAATGAGCAGTTCTTC.

This clone was seen only once. An end of the junction does not agree with germline; a read error may underlie this. The chain uses TRBV7-7 and TRBJ2-3; D uncertain. Germline CDR1 reads SSHAT; CDR2 reads FNYEAQ (reference sequence). The CDR3 runs 15 residues. This chain's CDR3 is CASSPRGDGTDTQYF. In nucleotides, the CDR3 is TGTGCTAGCAGCCCCCGTGGAGATGGGACAGATACGCAGTATTTT.

The chain carries TRBV9 and TRBJ2-3; D is ambiguous. The CDR3 contains 14 residues. Germline V gene data show CDR1 as SGDLS and CDR2 as YYNGEE. The V and J ends lost 4 bases and 6 bases respectively, with 15 bases between them. The chain's CDR3 is CASSHLMTPDTQYF. In DNA, the CDR3 is TGTGCCAGCAGCCACCTGATGACACCGGATACGCAGTATTTT.

The chain joins TRBV19 to TRBJ1-1; a possible D gene is TRBD1 (6 bases). Between the trimmed V and J ends, which lost 5 bases and 0 bases, there was a span of 22 bases. This CDR3 is 18 amino acids long. Germline loops: CDR1 LNHDA, CDR2 SQIVND (reference sequence). The CDR3 protein is CASSPLYRVRAMNTEAFF. The CDR3 DNA sequence: TGTGCCAGTAGTCCCCTTTACAGGGTACGAGCCATGAACACTGAAGCTTTCTTT.

This chain joins TRBV30 and TRBJ1-2; D may be TRBD1 (5 bases). Germline CDR1 and CDR2: GTSNPN and SVGIG (reference sequence). Trimming took 3 bases from V and 8 from J, leaving 16 bases between them. CDR3 length: 13 amino acids. This CDR3 is CAWSRVWGSGYTF. The CDR3 DNA reads TGTGCCTGGAGCAGGGTATGGGGGTCCGGCTACACCTTC.

The chain links TRBV9 to TRBJ1-2; tentative D call: TRBD1 (6 bases). The CDR3 runs to 14 residues. V lost 4 bases to trimming and J lost 5 bases, with 15 bases between them. In germline, CDR1 is SGDLS, CDR2 YYNGEE. CDR3 coding DNA: TGTGCCAGCAGCCCCCGGACAGTTTGGTATGGCTACACCTTC. Protein product: CASSPRTVWYGYTF.

CDR3 coding DNA: TGCGCCAGCAGCCTGACAGGGGTGGTCTTCGAGCAGTACTTC. Amino acids: CASSLTGVVFEQYF. The chain combines TRBV5-1 with TRBJ2-7, with 8 bases lining up with TRBD1. Germline loops: CDR1 SGHRS, CDR2 YFSETQ. V shed 4 bases, J shed 6 bases, and the junction held 9 bases outside the gene matches. CDR3 length: 14 amino acids. Complete variable domain (other parts from reference TRBV5-1 and TRBJ2-7): KAGVTQTPRYLIKTRGQQVTLSCSPISGHRSVSWYQQTPGQGLQFLFEYFSETQRNKGNFPGRFSGRQFSNSRSEMNVSTLELGDSALYLCASSLTGVVFEQYFGPGTRLTVT.

This chain connects TRBV15 to TRBJ1-3, with D unclear. In germline, CDR1 is LNHNV, CDR2 YYDKDF (reference sequence). This CDR3 spans 17 amino acids. Trimming pared 0 bases from V and 5 bases from J, leaving 17 bases between. Here the CDR3 reads CATSRDPEFEFRNTIYF. The CDR3 DNA reads as TGTGCCACCAGCAGAGATCCTGAGTTTGAGTTTCGAAACACCATATATTTT. Variable domain in full (rest from reference TRBV15 and TRBJ1-3): DAMVIQNPRYQVTQFGKPVTLSCSQTLNHNVMYWYQQKSSQAPKLLFHYYDKDFNNEADTPDNFQSRRPNTSFCFLDIRSPGLGDTAMYLCATSRDPEFEFRNTIYFGEGSWLTVV.

V gene TRBV20-1 combines with J gene TRBJ1-6; TRBD1 matches at 7 bases. Germline V CDR1 and CDR2: DFQATT, SNEGSKA (reference sequence). V was pared by 3 bases and J by 6 bases, with 5 bases of the junction left unmatched. There are 14 residues in the CDR3. The DNA for the CDR3 is TGCAGTGCTAGTGTCGGGACAGCTAATTCACCCCTCCACTTT. It yields the protein CSASVGTANSPLHF.

V is TRBV24-1 and J is TRBJ2-2, with 11 bases matching TRBD1. The CDR3 is made up of 19 amino acids. CDR1 is KGHDR, CDR2 SFDVKD, per germline. The V and J ends lost 3 bases and 8 bases, in that order; junction bases with no gene match: 16. The CDR3 nucleotides are TGTGCCACCAGTGATCTCGCCCCCGGACAGGGGGCATCATCTGGGGAGCTGTTTTTT. It specifies CATSDLAPGQGASSGELFF.

The chain employs TRBV29-1 and TRBJ1-5; D gene ambiguous. The germline CDR1 and CDR2 sequences are SQVTM and ANQGSEA. The CDR3 consists of 15 residues. Between the trimmed V and J ends, which lost 5 bases and 2 bases, there was a span of 16 bases. The CDR3 spells CSVIVTGRRNQPQHF. Here the CDR3 DNA reads TGCAGCGTTATTGTAACGGGGAGACGCAATCAGCCCCAGCATTTT.

This clone was counted a few times. V is TRBV9 and J is TRBJ2-1; TRBD2 matches 7 bases. The CDR3 loop spans 15 amino acids. Losses at the gene ends were 3 bases for V and 2 bases for J; bases not matched to a gene: 5. The germline V gene encodes CDR1 SGDLS and CDR2 YYNGEE. CDR3 amino acids: CASSAERDTYNEQFF. DNA of the CDR3: TGTGCCAGCAGCGCGGAGCGGGATACCTACAATGAGCAGTTCTTC.

V and J are TRBV18 and TRBJ2-7; D tentatively reads TRBD1 or TRBD2 (6 bases each). Germline V gene data show CDR1 as KGHSH and CDR2 as LQKENI. CDR3 length: 14 amino acids. Trimming shortened V by 1 base and J by 5 bases, and 12 bases separated the two germline ends. The DNA for the CDR3 is TGTGCCAGCTCACCACGGAGGGGGGCGGACGAGCAGTACTTC. It yields the protein CASSPRRGADEQYF.

The rearrangement joins TRBV5-1 to TRBJ1-1; weak D call: TRBD1 (5 bases). V was shortened by 0 bases and J by 4 bases, with 10 bases between the two germline ends. CDR3 length: 14 residues. Germline CDR1 reads SGHRS; CDR2 reads YFSETQ. The CDR3 loop is CASSLGGRGTEAFF. CDR3 DNA sequence: TGCGCCAGCAGCTTGGGGGGGAGAGGCACTGAAGCTTTCTTT.

The chain recombines TRBV18 with TRBJ1-1, with D uncertain. The ends were cut back, 4 bases at V and 5 bases at J, with 2 bases in the middle. The germline V gene encodes CDR1 KGHSH and CDR2 LQKENI. This CDR3 spans 10 amino acids. The CDR3 reads CASSRTEAFF. CDR3 bases: TGTGCCAGCTCACGGACTGAAGCTTTCTTT.

The genes are TRBV5-1 and TRBJ2-2, with a possible D match to TRBD1 (6 bases). This CDR3 has 19 residues. V was shortened by 2 bases and J by 0 bases, with 20 bases between the two germline ends. Germline V gene sequence: CDR1 SGHRS, CDR2 YFSETQ. The CDR3 loop reads CASSLNPDSGAANTGELFF. CDR3 nucleotide sequence: TGCGCCAGCAGCTTAAACCCTGACTCAGGGGCCGCGAACACCGGGGAGCTGTTTTTT.

As DNA, the CDR3 is TGTGCCAGCAGCTATATAAGCCCGACAGGGATCGATGGGAATACGCAGTATTTT. It translates to CASSYISPTGIDGNTQYF. The chain couples TRBV5-6 to TRBJ2-3; 7 bases agree with TRBD1. Germline V lookup: CDR1 SGHDT, CDR2 YYEEEE. CDR3 size: 18 residues. The J segment lost 7 bases and the V segment lost 3 bases, leaving 20 bases of the junction unmatched.

CDR3 in amino acids: CASRYQPQHF. CDR3 bases: TGTGCCAGCAGATATCAGCCCCAGCATTTT. J is TRBJ1-5 and V is TRBV21-1. TRBV21-1 is an annotated pseudogene. The CDR3 has 10 amino acids.

This clone has more than one count but fewer than ten. The chain links TRBV18 to TRBJ2-7; the D gene is possibly TRBD1 (6 bases). This CDR3 contains 15 residues. Germline CDR1 is KGHSH and CDR2 is LQKENI. V was cut by 6 bases and J by 3 bases, with 18 bases left in between. The CDR3 spells CASSLYQDRNYEQYF. CDR3 in DNA: TGTGCCAGCTCTCTATACCAAGACAGGAACTACGAGCAGTACTTC.

The chain combines TRBV7-8 with TRBJ1-1; 7 nucleotides match TRBD1. Trimming cost V 7 bases and J 3 bases; bases outside gene matches: 5. This CDR3 is built from 13 residues. CDR1 and CDR2 from the germline V gene are SGHVS and FQNEAQ. For the CDR3, the DNA is TGTGCCAGCACCAGGGGACAGTACACTGAAGCTTTCTTT. Translation: CASTRGQYTEAFF.